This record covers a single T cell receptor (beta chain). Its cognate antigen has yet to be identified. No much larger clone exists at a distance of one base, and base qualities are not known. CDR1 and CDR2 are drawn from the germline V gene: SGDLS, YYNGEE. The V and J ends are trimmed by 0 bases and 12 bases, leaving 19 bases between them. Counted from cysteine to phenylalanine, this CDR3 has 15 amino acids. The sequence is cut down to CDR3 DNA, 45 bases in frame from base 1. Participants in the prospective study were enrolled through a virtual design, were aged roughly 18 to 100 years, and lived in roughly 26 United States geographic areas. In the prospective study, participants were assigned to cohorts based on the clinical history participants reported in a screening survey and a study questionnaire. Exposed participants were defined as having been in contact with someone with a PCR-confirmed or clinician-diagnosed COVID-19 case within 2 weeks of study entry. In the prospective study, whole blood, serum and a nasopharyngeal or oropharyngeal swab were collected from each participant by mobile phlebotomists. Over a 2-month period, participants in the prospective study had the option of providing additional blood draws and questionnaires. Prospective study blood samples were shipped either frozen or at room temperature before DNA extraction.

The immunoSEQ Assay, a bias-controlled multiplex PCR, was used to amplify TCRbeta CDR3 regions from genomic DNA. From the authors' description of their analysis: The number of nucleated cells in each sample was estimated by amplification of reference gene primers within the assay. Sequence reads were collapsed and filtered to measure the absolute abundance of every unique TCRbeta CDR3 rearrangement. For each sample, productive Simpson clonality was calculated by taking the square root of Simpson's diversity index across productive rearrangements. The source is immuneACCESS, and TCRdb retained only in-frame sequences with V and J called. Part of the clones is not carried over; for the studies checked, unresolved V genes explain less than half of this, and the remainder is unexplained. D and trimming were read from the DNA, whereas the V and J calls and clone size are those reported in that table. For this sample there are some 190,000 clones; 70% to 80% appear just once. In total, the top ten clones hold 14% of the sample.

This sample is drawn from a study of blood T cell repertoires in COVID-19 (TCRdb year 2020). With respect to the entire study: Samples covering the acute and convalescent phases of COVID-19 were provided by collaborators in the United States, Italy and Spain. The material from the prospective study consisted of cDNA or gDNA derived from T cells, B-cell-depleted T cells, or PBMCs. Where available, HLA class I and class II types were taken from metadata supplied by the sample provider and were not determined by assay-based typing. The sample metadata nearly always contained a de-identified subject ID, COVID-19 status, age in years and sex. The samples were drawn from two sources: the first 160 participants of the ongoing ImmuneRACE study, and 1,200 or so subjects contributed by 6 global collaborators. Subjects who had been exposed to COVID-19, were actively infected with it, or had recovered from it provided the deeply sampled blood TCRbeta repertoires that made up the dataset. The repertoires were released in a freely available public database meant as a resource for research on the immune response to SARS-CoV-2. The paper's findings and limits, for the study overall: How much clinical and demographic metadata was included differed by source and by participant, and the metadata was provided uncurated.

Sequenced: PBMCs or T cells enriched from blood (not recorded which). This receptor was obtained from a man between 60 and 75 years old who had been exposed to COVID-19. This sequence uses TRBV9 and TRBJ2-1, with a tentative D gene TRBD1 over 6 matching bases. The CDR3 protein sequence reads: CASSVDNSWTVGQFF. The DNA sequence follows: TGTGCCAGCAGCGTAGACAACTCATGGACAGTCGGGCAGTTCTTC. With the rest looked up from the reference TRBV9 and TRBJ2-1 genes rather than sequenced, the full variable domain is DSGVTQTPKHLITATGQRVTLRCSPRSGDLSVYWYQQSLDQGLQFLIQYYNGEERAKGNILERFSAQQFPDLHSELNLSSLELGDSALYFCASSVDNSWTVGQFFGPGTRLTVL.